A single sample gave rise to the 29 T cell receptor beta chains below, sequenced in a study of cytomegalovirus exposure and HLA in healthy donors. Primers included in the PCR were 60 Vbeta and 13 Jbeta primers. Some clones are missing from TCRdb's copy, which holds only in-frame ones; the method was immunoSEQ multiplex PCR. Of 130,000 or so clones in the sample, roughly 71% were seen once. What was sequenced was PBMCs. The source of these receptors is a woman in her thirties or forties in good health and CMV-seropositive.

The chain uses TRBV27 and TRBJ2-1; 9 positions match TRBD1. This CDR3 contains 13 residues. The germline V gene encodes CDR1 MNHEY and CDR2 SMNVEV (reference sequence). V shed 5 bases and J 6 bases; nucleotides not matched to a gene: 2. This CDR3 is CASSNRGLNEQFF. In DNA form, the CDR3 reads TGTGCCAGCAGTAACAGGGGGCTCAATGAGCAGTTCTTC.

This clone was detected a few times. The rearrangement links TRBV7-2 to TRBJ1-1; D is possibly TRBD1 (5 bases). Germline V gene data show CDR1 as SGHTA and CDR2 as FQGNSA. The CDR3 has 13 residues. V gave up 5 bases and J gave up 1 base, with 8 bases separating them. CDR3 DNA sequence: TGTGCCAGCAGCGCGGACAAGAACACTGAAGCTTTCTTT. Its translation is CASSADKNTEAFF.

J is TRBJ2-7 and V is TRBV5-1; D is unclear. The CDR3 has 12 amino acids. Trimming removed 4 bases from V and 2 bases from J, with 7 bases in between. Germline loops: CDR1 SGHRS, CDR2 YFSETQ. CDR3 bases: TGCGCCAGCAGCCAGACAACCTACGAGCAGTACTTC. Its translation: CASSQTTYEQYF.

This rearrangement joins TRBV28 to TRBJ1-1, with D tentatively TRBD1 (6 bases). This CDR3 region has 14 residues. Germline loops: CDR1 MDHEN, CDR2 SYDVKM. V was shortened by 8 bases and J by 6 bases, with 19 bases between the two germline ends. CDR3 DNA: TGTGCCAGCTGGGGACACAACGACGGCGCTGAAGCTTTCTTT. The encoded protein is CASWGHNDGAEAFF.

The chain uses TRBV28 and TRBJ2-5; D is possibly TRBD1 (5 bases). Trimming took off 5 bases at V and 0 bases at J, with 10 bases between the two ends. CDR1 is MDHEN and CDR2 is SYDVKM in the germline V gene. The CDR3 loop spans 14 amino acids. This CDR3 is CASSADRDQETQYF. The CDR3 nucleotides read TGTGCCAGCAGTGCCGACAGAGACCAAGAGACCCAGTACTTC.

The chain joins TRBV19 to TRBJ1-5; tentatively, D is TRBD1 (5 bases). CDR1 and CDR2 (germline): LNHDA, SQIVND (reference sequence). The CDR3 spans 14 residues. V lost 7 bases to trimming and J lost 4 bases, with 14 bases between them. The chain's CDR3 is CASMSGLPNQPQHF. Here the CDR3 DNA reads TGTGCCAGTATGTCAGGGCTTCCAAATCAGCCCCAGCATTTT. Using reference TRBV19 and TRBJ1-5 for the parts outside the CDR3, the full variable domain is DGGITQSPKYLFRKEGQNVTLSCEQNLNHDAMYWYRQDPGQGLRLIYYSQIVNDFQKGDIAEGYSVSREKKESFPLTVTSAQKNPTAFYLCASMSGLPNQPQHFGDGTRLSIL.

V gene TRBV28 combines with J gene TRBJ1-2, with D unclear. From germline, CDR1 is MDHEN and CDR2 SYDVKM. This CDR3 spans 13 amino acids. V was shortened by 3 bases and J by 5 bases, with 10 bases between the two germline ends. The CDR3 is CASSFDAGYGYTF. The CDR3, as DNA: TGTGCCAGCAGTTTCGACGCCGGGTATGGCTACACCTTC.

In this sample, this clone turned up a few times. The chain has TRBV27 and TRBJ1-5; possible D gene TRBD1, 6 bases. The CDR3 has 16 residues. The V gene lost 8 bases and the J gene lost 4 bases, with 21 bases spanning the gap. Germline V CDR1 and CDR2: MNHEY, SMNVEV (reference sequence). CDR3 region: CASSYIGGRKNQPQHF. The CDR3 bases are TGTGCCAGCTCTTACATCGGGGGGCGGAAAAATCAGCCCCAGCATTTT.

The genes are TRBV6-5 and TRBJ2-1; 13 bases align to TRBD2. Germline CDR1 is MNHEY and CDR2 is SVGAGI. The CDR3 covers 14 residues. The J segment lost 6 bases and the V segment lost 7 bases, leaving 3 bases of the junction unmatched. CDR3 sequence reads: CASKLAGGRNEQFF. In nucleotides, the CDR3 is TGTGCCAGCAAACTAGCGGGGGGGCGCAATGAGCAGTTCTTC.

The chain recombines TRBV5-1 with TRBJ2-2; 8 nucleotides agree with TRBD1. Germline trimming cut 4 bases from V and 6 bases from J; bases unmatched to any gene: 5. The germline gives CDR1 SGHRS, CDR2 YFSETQ. The CDR3 totals 14 residues. This CDR3 reads CASSTWTGPGELFF. CDR3 DNA sequence: TGCGCCAGCAGCACATGGACAGGGCCCGGGGAGCTGTTTTTT.

V usage is TRBV7-6 and J usage is TRBJ2-1, with 8 bases matching TRBD2. Germline CDR1 SGHVS, CDR2 FNYEAQ. With V trimmed by 10 bases and J by 8 bases, 13 bases remained unmatched. This CDR3 spans 14 amino acids. CDR3 nucleotides: TGTGCCACCTCGATCGGGAGGGTCGGGGATGAGCAGTTCTTC. It specifies CATSIGRVGDEQFF.

The chain recombines TRBV5-4 with TRBJ1-2, with TRBD1 as a possible D gene (6 bases). This CDR3 has 14 amino acids. Germline CDR1 and CDR2: SGHNT and YYREEE (reference sequence). V was clipped by 4 bases and J by 3 bases, with 13 bases between them. The CDR3 DNA reads as TGTGCCAGCAGCCAGAAGGGGGTTGACTATGGCTACACCTTC. This gives the protein CASSQKGVDYGYTF.

The chain has TRBV2 and TRBJ1-2; the D is unclear. CDR3 length equals 12 residues. V lost 2 bases, J lost 4 bases, and 5 bases lay in between. Per the germline V gene, CDR1 is SNHLY and CDR2 is FYNNEI. This CDR3 reads CASSESGYGYTF. As DNA, the CDR3 is TGTGCCAGCAGTGAATCCGGCTATGGCTACACCTTC.

The chain joins TRBV4-1 to TRBJ2-3, with D unclear. Trimming took off 1 base at V and 4 bases at J, with 3 bases between the two ends. CDR3 size: 12 residues. CDR1 MGHRA and CDR2 YSYEKL come from the germline V gene. The CDR3 nucleotides are TGCGCCAGCAGCCAAGCGGCAGATACGCAGTATTTT. This sequence encodes CASSQAADTQYF.

This chain connects TRBV29-1 to TRBJ2-1, with 12 bases that match TRBD1. V lost 3 bases, J lost 6 bases, and 9 bases stayed unmatched. This CDR3 spans 16 amino acids. CDR1 SQVTM and CDR2 ANQGSEA come from the germline V gene. CDR3 in amino acids: CSVEIPGTGGLNEQFF. The CDR3 DNA sequence: TGCAGCGTTGAGATCCCCGGGACAGGGGGCCTCAATGAGCAGTTCTTC.

The chain uses TRBV6-5 and TRBJ1-1; the match to TRBD1 covers 7 bases. Trimming removed 5 bases from V and 8 bases from J; junction bases left unmatched: 14. This CDR3 is built from 15 residues. Germline V lookup: CDR1 MNHEY, CDR2 SVGAGI. CDR3 nucleotide sequence: TGTGCCAGCAGTCCGAGTTCAGACAGGGTCCCCGAAGCTTTCTTT. It encodes CASSPSSDRVPEAFF.

The chain links TRBV7-3 to TRBJ1-1; TRBD1 might be the D (5 bases). The CDR3 sequence is 15 residues long. Looked up from germline, CDR1 is SGHTA and CDR2 is FQGTGA. Trimming stripped 2 bases from V and 0 bases from J, with 10 bases between. This CDR3 reads CASSLYPGMNTEAFF. In DNA form, the CDR3 reads TGTGCCAGCAGCTTATACCCAGGGATGAACACTGAAGCTTTCTTT.

This clone occurred a few times. The chain recombines TRBV9 with TRBJ1-5, with 7 bases matching TRBD1. Germline CDR1 reads SGDLS; CDR2 reads YYNGEE. CDR3 length: 15 residues. Trimming took 4 bases from V and 0 from J; bases not matched to a gene: 4. The CDR3 region has the DNA TGTGCCAGCAGCCCACAGGGGACTAGCAATCAGCCCCAGCATTTT. Translation: CASSPQGTSNQPQHF.

The rearrangement joins TRBV19 to TRBJ2-7, with TRBD1 matching 7 bases. Germline assignment: CDR1 LNHDA and CDR2 SQIVND (reference sequence). V was pared by 4 bases and J by 7 bases, with 10 bases of the junction left unmatched. This CDR3 spans 14 amino acids. The CDR3 reads CASSTGQTTREQYF. The CDR3 nucleotides read TGTGCCAGTAGTACGGGACAGACGACGAGGGAGCAGTACTTC.

The rearrangement joins TRBV28 to TRBJ2-3; D is perhaps TRBD2 (7 bases). This CDR3 has 15 residues. The germline gives CDR1 MDHEN, CDR2 SYDVKM. Trimming shortened V by 5 bases and J by 3 bases, and 15 bases separated the two germline ends. CDR3: CASSRGRASTDTQYF. CDR3 sequence (DNA): TGTGCCAGCAGTAGGGGGAGGGCCTCGACAGATACGCAGTATTTT.

The chain combines TRBV28 with TRBJ2-2; D remains ambiguous. Deletions cut 5 bases from V and 2 bases from J, with 12 bases between. The CDR3 extends over 15 amino acids. Per germline, CDR1 MDHEN and CDR2 SYDVKM. CDR3 DNA: TGTGCCAGCAGTCCCTTTGGGCCAAACACCGGGGAGCTGTTTTTT. It yields the protein CASSPFGPNTGELFF.

The chain recombines TRBV6-5 with TRBJ2-7; the D gene is possibly TRBD2 (5 bases). The V and J ends lost 5 bases and 0 bases respectively, with 11 bases between them. The CDR3 sequence is 14 residues long. Germline lookup yields CDR1 MNHEY and CDR2 SVGAGI. The CDR3 sequence is CASSLTGNSYEQYF. DNA for the CDR3: TGTGCCAGCAGTCTGACCGGGAACTCCTACGAGCAGTACTTC.

This chain links TRBV28 with TRBJ2-7; TRBD2 agrees at 7 bases. V lost 3 bases and J lost 4; bases outside the gene matches: 9. The germline gives CDR1 MDHEN, CDR2 SYDVKM. CDR3 length equals 15 residues. In nucleotides, the CDR3 is TGTGCCAGCAGTTTGCTCGGACTAGTTTCGTACGAGCAGTACTTC. Protein sequence: CASSLLGLVSYEQYF.

The chain links TRBV19 to TRBJ1-1; TRBD1 matches 10 bases. This CDR3 has 17 amino acids. Germline V gene data show CDR1 as LNHDA and CDR2 as SQIVND (reference sequence). The V segment lost 3 bases and the J segment 5 bases; nucleotides outside the gene matches: 12. In nucleotides, the CDR3 is TGTGCCAGTAGTATGACCGGGACAGGGGCGCGGAGTACTGAAGCTTTCTTT. Translating gives CASSMTGTGARSTEAFF.

The chain joins TRBV27 to TRBJ1-1; tentative D call: TRBD1 (5 bases). CDR1 is MNHEY, CDR2 SMNVEV, per germline (reference sequence). V was cut by 3 bases and J by 4 bases, with 9 bases left in between. This CDR3 contains 13 residues. The CDR3 DNA reads TGTGCCAGCAGTTTCAGGGCCCTCACTGAAGCTTTCTTT. Its translation: CASSFRALTEAFF.

In this sample, this clone turned up once. The chain combines TRBV7-2 with TRBJ2-1; maybe TRBD1 (5 bases). Looked up from germline, CDR1 is SGHTA and CDR2 is FQGNSA. The CDR3 is 12 residues long. The V end lost 3 bases, the J end lost 10 bases, and 10 bases lay between the germline ends. CDR3 region: CASSFQGREQFF. CDR3 DNA: TGTGCCAGCAGCTTTCAGGGCAGGGAGCAGTTCTTC.

The V call is TRBV7-2, the J call TRBJ1-5, with 9 bases matching TRBD1. The CDR3 consists of 15 residues. Losses at the gene ends were 5 bases for V and 5 bases for J; bases not matched to a gene: 7. Germline-derived CDR1 and CDR2 are SGHTA and FQGNSA. In DNA, the CDR3 is TGTGCCAGCAGCCTCTATACAGGGGGCGATCAGCCCCAGCATTTT. This codes for CASSLYTGGDQPQHF. The full variable domain, with the rest looked up from reference TRBV7-2 and TRBJ1-5, is GAGVSQSPSNKVTEKGKDVELRCDPISGHTALYWYRQSLGQGLEFLIYFQGNSAPDKSGLPSDRFSAERTGGSVSTLTIQRTQQEDSAVYLCASSLYTGGDQPQHFGDGTRLSIL.

The chain is built from TRBV15 and TRBJ2-1, with 11 bases fitting TRBD2. The CDR3 extends over 19 amino acids. Germline CDR1 and CDR2: LNHNV and YYDKDF (reference sequence). Losses at the gene ends were 1 base for V and 4 bases for J; bases not matched to a gene: 12. The CDR3 bases are TGTGCCACCAGCAGAGTCCCACTAGCGGGGGCGTCTTTTTACAATGAGCAGTTCTTC. Translating it yields CATSRVPLAGASFYNEQFF.

The chain recombines TRBV19 with TRBJ1-5, with TRBD1 as a possible D gene (6 bases). V dropped 6 bases and J dropped 7 bases, with 22 bases sitting between them. The CDR3 spans 16 residues. CDR1 is LNHDA and CDR2 is SQIVND in the germline V gene (reference sequence). CDR3 coding DNA: TGTGCCAGTAGCCCCAAGCCGGGACATTGGTTCCAGCCCCAGCATTTT. It encodes CASSPKPGHWFQPQHF.